This paragraph reports one T cell receptor (beta chain). The sample comes from a study of T cells in Graves' hyperthyroidism and ophthalmopathy. Ophthalmopathy cases scored 3 or more on the Clinical Activity Score and 4 or more on NOSPECS grade, with duration below 3 months. Exclusion criteria comprised uncontrolled infection, other autoimmune disease, pregnancy or lactation. Amplification targeted TCR beta CDR3 regions from RNA transcripts. With the HTBI primer set, the TCR CDR3 went through a first round of RT-PCR. TCRdb called the multiplex PCR reads again in MiXCR, with one record for every CDR3 protein. The table has fewer than 700,000 distinct CDR3 sequences, 15% to 20% seen once. The sample comprised blood. This sequence was found in a woman younger than 30 with Graves' ophthalmopathy.

CDR3 sequence reads: CASSPDSFYGYTF. The CDR3 nucleotides read TGTGCCAGCTCTCCGGACAGCTTCTATGGCTACACCTTC. This rearrangement joins TRBV7-2 to TRBJ1-2; maybe TRBD1 (6 bases). The V and J ends lost 8 bases and 4 bases respectively, with 14 bases between them. Per germline, CDR1 SGHTA and CDR2 FQGNSA. The CDR3 length is 13 residues. Filled out from reference TRBV7-2 and TRBJ1-2, the complete variable domain reads GAGVSQSPSNKVTEKGKDVELRCDPISGHTALYWYRQSLGQGLEFLIYFQGNSAPDKSGLPSDRFSAERTGGSVSTLTIQRTQQEDSAVYLCASSPDSFYGYTFGSGTRLTVV.